These 32 T cell receptor beta chains were sequenced from one sample in a study of T cells in Graves' hyperthyroidism and ophthalmopathy. Amplification of TCR beta CDR3 regions used RNA as the template. Researchers ran a first-round RT-PCR on the TCR CDR3 using the HTBI primer set. Each CDR3 protein is one row after TCRdb ran MiXCR on the multiplex PCR reads. The table lists 330,000 or so distinct CDR3 sequences, around a sixth of them singletons. Sequencing used blood. All receptors come from a woman aged 40-49 years with Graves' ophthalmopathy.

The genes are TRBV11-2 and TRBJ2-5; 8 nucleotides line up with TRBD2. This CDR3 comprises 16 residues. CDR1 is SGHAT, CDR2 FQNNGV, per germline. V lost 5 bases and J lost 5; bases outside the gene matches: 13. The CDR3 sequence is CASSPGTSGSPETQYF. CDR3 DNA: TGTGCCAGCAGCCCCGGGACTAGTGGGAGTCCGGAGACCCAGTACTTC.

This clonotype was seen at least ten times. The gene calls are TRBV5-6 and TRBJ2-5, with 9 bases aligning to TRBD2. CDR1 SGHDT and CDR2 YYEEEE come from the germline V gene. There are 13 residues in the CDR3. The ends lost 3 bases at V and 5 bases at J; junction bases unmatched: 2. The CDR3: CASSSAGGETQYF. CDR3 nucleotide sequence: TGTGCCAGCAGCTCAGCGGGAGGCGAGACCCAGTACTTC.

This clonotype was observed at least ten times. V and J are TRBV20-1 and TRBJ1-2; tentative D call: TRBD1 (5 bases). Germline loops: CDR1 DFQATT, CDR2 SNEGSKA (reference sequence). The CDR3 is 16 amino acids. V was shortened by 1 base and J by 0 bases, with 15 bases between the two germline ends. CDR3 sequence reads: CSARGAPGGTNYGYTF. In DNA, the CDR3 is TGCAGTGCTAGAGGGGCCCCCGGGGGGACTAACTATGGCTACACCTTC.

In its sample, this clonotype was seen many times. This chain uses TRBV12-3 or TRBV12-4 with TRBJ1-5, with a possible D match to TRBD1 (6 bases). The V and J ends lost 4 bases and 0 bases respectively, with 13 bases between them. CDR3 length: 16 amino acids. In DNA form, the CDR3 reads TGTGCCAGCAGTTGGGAATTAGGGGGTAGCAATCAGCCCCAGCATTTT. It codes for CASSWELGGSNQPQHF.

This clonotype was seen ten or more times. V is TRBV4-1 and J is TRBJ1-2, with 9 bases identical to TRBD1. Trimming removed 0 bases from V and 8 bases from J; junction bases left unmatched: 13. Germline loops: CDR1 MGHRA, CDR2 YSYEKL. There are 17 residues in the CDR3. The CDR3 here is CASSQDLETGGHFGYTF. CDR3 nucleotide sequence: TGCGCCAGCAGCCAAGATCTTGAGACAGGGGGACATTTCGGCTACACCTTC.

This clonotype occurred once. V is TRBV15 and J is TRBJ2-7; D is perhaps TRBD2 (5 bases). CDR1 is LNHNV and CDR2 is YYDKDF in the germline V gene (reference sequence). The CDR3 loop spans 13 amino acids. Trimming took 5 bases from V and 6 from J, leaving 14 bases between them. In DNA, the CDR3 is TGTGCCACCAGCCCCGGTCGGGGTTTCGAGCAGTACTTC. This codes for CATSPGRGFEQYF.

At least ten counts were recorded for this clonotype. A junction boundary mismatches the germline segment, possibly from a read error. J is TRBJ2-7 and V is TRBV15; 10 nucleotides agree with TRBD2. This CDR3 is 16 amino acids long. CDR1 is LNHNV, CDR2 YYDKDF, per germline (reference sequence). CDR3 bases: TGTGCCTCCAGCAGAGGAGGTACTAGCGGGATCGACGAGCAGTACTTC. Encoded protein: CASSRGGTSGIDEQYF.

Many counts were recorded for this clonotype. V gene TRBV12-3 or TRBV12-4 combines with J gene TRBJ1-3, with D maybe TRBD1 (6 bases). Trimming stripped 5 bases from V and 0 bases from J, with 8 bases between. The CDR3 runs to 14 residues. The CDR3: CASSRQVSGNTIYF. The CDR3 bases are TGTGCCAGCAGTCGACAGGTCTCTGGAAACACCATATATTTT.

This clonotype occurred a few times. One base away lies a much larger clone, so this may be a sequencing read error. The V and J genes are TRBV6-1 and TRBJ2-6; perhaps TRBD1 as D (5 bases). The CDR3 is 17 residues long. Trimming took 6 bases from V and 5 from J, leaving 20 bases between them. From germline, CDR1 is MNHNS and CDR2 SASEGT. CDR3 residues: CASRETVSNSWANVLTF. The DNA for the CDR3 is TGTGCCAGCAGAGAGACAGTATCTAATTCTTGGGCCAACGTCCTGACTTTC.

Ten or more counts support this clonotype. The CDR3 DNA follows: TGTGCCAGCAGCTTGGTAGGGACGGACGGCTACACCTTC. It yields the protein CASSLVGTDGYTF. V and J are TRBV7-9 and TRBJ1-2; TRBD1 might be the D (5 bases). In germline, CDR1 is SEHNR, CDR2 FQNEAQ (reference sequence). The germline V and J ends were trimmed by 3 bases and 8 bases, with 13 bases remaining between them. CDR3 length: 13 residues.

The V and J genes are TRBV6-2 or TRBV6-3 and TRBJ1-3, with 8 bases fitting TRBD1. Germline V gene data show CDR1 as MNHEY and CDR2 as SVGEGT. The length of the CDR3 is 19 residues. J lost 0 bases, V lost 0 bases, and 10 bases had no gene match. CDR3 sequence (DNA): TGTGCCAGCAGTTACTCCTCTTACCGGGACAGGACCTCTGGAAACACCATATATTTT. It codes for CASSYSSYRDRTSGNTIYF.

In this sample, this clonotype turned up a few times. The chain joins TRBV6-5 to TRBJ1-4; 7 bases are shared with TRBD1. CDR1 MNHEY and CDR2 SVGAGI come from the germline V gene. CDR3 length equals 14 residues. Trimming removed 4 bases from V and 5 bases from J; junction bases left unmatched: 4. CDR3 amino acids: CASSSRQGNEKLFF. The CDR3 nucleotides are TGTGCCAGCAGTTCCCGACAGGGAAATGAAAAACTGTTTTTT.

This clonotype was counted at least ten times. V is TRBV24-1 and J is TRBJ1-5, with D possibly matching TRBD1 (5 bases). Trimming shortened V by 4 bases and J by 6 bases, and 24 bases separated the two germline ends. The CDR3 has 18 amino acids. CDR1 is KGHDR, CDR2 SFDVKD, per germline. This chain's CDR3 is CATSEQPPQGVLFQPQHF. The CDR3, as DNA: TGTGCCACCAGTGAACAACCCCCGCAGGGAGTCTTGTTTCAGCCCCAGCATTTT.

The table lists this clonotype with many counts. The chain uses TRBV5-1 and TRBJ2-2, with 12 bases identical to TRBD2. Germline values: CDR1 SGHRS, CDR2 YFSETQ. Trimming took 7 bases from V and 4 from J; bases not matched to a gene: 8. CDR3 length equals 16 residues. CDR3 region: CASGLAGSTSTGELFF. The CDR3 nucleotides are TGCGCCAGCGGACTAGCGGGGTCCACGAGCACCGGGGAGCTGTTTTTT.

This clonotype has a count of ten or more. This chain links TRBV4-1 with TRBJ2-7, with a weak D call TRBD1 (6 bases). In germline, CDR1 is MGHRA, CDR2 YSYEKL. The V end lost 2 bases, the J end lost 5 bases, and 16 bases lay between the germline ends. The CDR3 covers 15 residues. The CDR3 DNA sequence: TGCGCCAGCAGCCAACATGGGCAGGGGTACGACGAGCAGTACTTC. Protein sequence: CASSQHGQGYDEQYF.

This clonotype was observed at least ten times. This chain uses TRBV6-5 with TRBJ1-5; 10 nucleotides agree with TRBD1. This CDR3 region has 15 residues. V lost 6 bases, J lost 6 bases, and 8 bases stayed unmatched. Germline values: CDR1 MNHEY, CDR2 SVGAGI. CDR3 nucleotides: TGTGCCAGCAGATACACCGGGACAGGGGCTCAGCCCCAGCATTTT. Protein product: CASRYTGTGAQPQHF.

The chain employs TRBV30 and TRBJ1-1, with D perhaps matching TRBD1 (5 bases). The CDR3 is 12 amino acids. The germline CDR1 and CDR2 sequences are GTSNPN and SVGIG (reference sequence). The V end lost 5 bases, the J end lost 7 bases, and 14 bases lay between the germline ends. CDR3 coding DNA: TGTGCCTGGCGGGGGGGTAAAGATGAAGCTTTCTTT. Amino acid sequence: CAWRGGKDEAFF.

This clonotype was found many times. The V call is TRBV11-1, the J call TRBJ1-2, with a tentative D call TRBD1 (5 bases). The germline V gene encodes CDR1 SGHAT and CDR2 FQDESV (reference sequence). The V gene lost 1 base and the J gene lost 6 bases, with 18 bases spanning the gap. This CDR3 spans 16 amino acids. The CDR3 spells CASSLVGRGDAHGYTF. CDR3 sequence (DNA): TGTGCCAGCAGCTTAGTTGGTCGGGGGGACGCTCATGGCTACACCTTC.

This clonotype was detected ten times or more. The CDR3 DNA reads as TGTGCCATCAGGGGACAGGCTGATCAGCCCCAGCATTTT. Residues: CAIRGQADQPQHF. The chain couples TRBV10-3 to TRBJ1-5; 8 bases map to TRBD1. The CDR3 sequence is 13 residues long. CDR1 is ENHRY, CDR2 SYGVKD, per germline. J gave up 5 bases and V 6 bases, and 3 bases lay outside the gene matches.

V is TRBV28 and J is TRBJ1-6, with D tentatively TRBD1 (6 bases). Germline V gene lookup returns CDR1 MDHEN and CDR2 SYDVKM. V was clipped by 7 bases and J by 7 bases, with 8 bases between them. This CDR3 comprises 12 residues. The CDR3 reads CASKDSNSPLHF. The CDR3 coding sequence is TGTGCCAGCAAGGACAGCAATTCACCCCTCCACTTT. The full variable domain, in which reference TRBV28 and TRBJ1-6 provide the parts outside the CDR3, is DVKVTQSSRYLVKRTGEKVFLECVQDMDHENMFWYRQDPGLGLRLIYFSYDVKMKEKGDIPEGYSVSREKKERFSLILESASTNQTSMYLCASKDSNSPLHFGNGTRLTVT.

In its sample, this clonotype was seen many times. The rearrangement links TRBV12-3 or TRBV12-4 to TRBJ2-2, with unresolved D. The V gene lost 5 bases and the J gene lost 0 bases, with 7 bases spanning the gap. The CDR3 totals 14 residues. CDR3: CASSMGTNTGELFF. In DNA, the CDR3 is TGTGCCAGCAGTATGGGGACGAACACCGGGGAGCTGTTTTTT.

The rearrangement uses TRBV28 and TRBJ1-2; the match to TRBD1 covers 8 bases. V lost 3 bases to trimming and J lost 5 bases; unmatched junction nucleotides: 14. There are 17 residues in the CDR3. Germline V gene sequence: CDR1 MDHEN, CDR2 SYDVKM. The DNA for the CDR3 is TGTGCCAGCAGTTTCTATAACGATCCCACAGGGGGGTATGGCTACACCTTC. It yields the protein CASSFYNDPTGGYGYTF.

This clonotype was seen repeatedly, ten times or more. The chain uses TRBV6-2 or TRBV6-3 and TRBJ2-7; 9 positions match TRBD1. Looked up from germline, CDR1 is MNHEY and CDR2 is SVGEGT. The CDR3 runs 21 residues. V shed 1 base and J 6 bases; nucleotides not matched to a gene: 25. The CDR3 DNA follows: TGTGCCAGCAGTTACTTTCTCGGTGTGACCCCCCGGGACAGGGTATTAAGCGAGCAGTACTTC. Translated: CASSYFLGVTPRDRVLSEQYF.

This clonotype has ten or more counts. The rearrangement uses TRBV28 and TRBJ2-7; possibly TRBD1 for D (5 bases). CDR1 and CDR2 (germline): MDHEN, SYDVKM. The CDR3 has 13 amino acids. Trimming pared 3 bases from V and 6 bases from J, leaving 12 bases between. CDR3 amino acids: CASSLQQGSEQYF. CDR3 DNA sequence: TGTGCCAGCAGTTTGCAGCAGGGCAGCGAGCAGTACTTC.

This clonotype occurred a few times. A junction boundary mismatches the germline segment, possibly from a read error. The chain employs TRBV12-3 or TRBV12-4 and TRBJ1-1; D unclear. This CDR3 is built from 12 residues. The CDR3 region has the DNA TGTGCCAGCATTTTAAGCAACACTGAAGCTTACTTT. Translating it yields CASILSNTEAYF.

This clonotype has at least ten counts. The gene calls are TRBV7-2 and TRBJ1-1, with TRBD1 matching 7 bases. This CDR3 has 14 amino acids. The germline V gene encodes CDR1 SGHTA and CDR2 FQGNSA. V was clipped by 2 bases and J by 5 bases; unmatched bases: 5. CDR3 nucleotides: TGTGCCAGCAGCTTAAAACAGGGGAGGACTGAAGCTTTCTTT. Protein product: CASSLKQGRTEAFF. The entire variable domain, with the rest obtained from reference TRBV7-2 and TRBJ1-1, is as follows: GAGVSQSPSNKVTEKGKDVELRCDPISGHTALYWYRQSLGQGLEFLIYFQGNSAPDKSGLPSDRFSAERTGGSVSTLTIQRTQQEDSAVYLCASSLKQGRTEAFFGQGTRLTVV.

This clonotype was seen many times. V usage is TRBV28 and J usage is TRBJ1-5; D possibly corresponds to TRBD1 (5 bases). The germline V gene has CDR1 MDHEN and CDR2 SYDVKM. Trimming took 5 bases from V and 4 from J, leaving 12 bases between them. The CDR3 is 14 amino acids. The CDR3, as DNA: TGTGCCAGCAGTGTAGGGTCAGGGAATCAGCCCCAGCATTTT. Translation gives CASSVGSGNQPQHF. The full variable domain, in which reference TRBV28 and TRBJ1-5 provide the parts outside the CDR3, is DVKVTQSSRYLVKRTGEKVFLECVQDMDHENMFWYRQDPGLGLRLIYFSYDVKMKEKGDIPEGYSVSREKKERFSLILESASTNQTSMYLCASSVGSGNQPQHFGDGTRLSIL.

There are many counts of this clonotype. V and J are TRBV6-1 and TRBJ1-2, with TRBD1 identical over 7 bases. V lost 6 bases and J lost 10; bases outside the gene matches: 14. There are 14 residues in the CDR3. Germline CDR1 is MNHNS and CDR2 is SASEGT. CDR3 coding DNA: TGTGCCAGCAGCGACCCCGACAGGGACGGGCTCTACACCTTC. This gives the protein CASSDPDRDGLYTF.

This clonotype was seen once. This rearrangement joins TRBV12-5 to TRBJ1-1; the D is unclear. Trimming pared 0 bases from V and 5 bases from J, leaving 19 bases between. This CDR3 spans 17 amino acids. The germline V gene has CDR1 LGHNT and CDR2 FRNRAP. CDR3 region: CASGLVHLLLGVTEAFF. Here the CDR3 DNA reads TGTGCTAGTGGTTTGGTACATCTTTTGTTAGGCGTGACTGAAGCTTTCTTT.

The chain has TRBV4-2 and TRBJ2-2; 10 bases map to TRBD1. The CDR3 has 17 amino acids. Looked up from germline, CDR1 is LGHNA and CDR2 is YNFKEQ. V shed 6 bases and J 4 bases; nucleotides not matched to a gene: 11. The CDR3 spells CASRHYARDRGTGELFF. For the CDR3, the DNA is TGTGCCAGCAGACACTACGCTAGGGACAGGGGCACCGGGGAGCTGTTTTTT.

This clonotype was detected ten times or more. The V call is TRBV11-2, the J call TRBJ2-7, with 11 bases aligning to TRBD2. There are 15 residues in the CDR3. The V gene end was trimmed by 2 bases and the J gene end by 6 bases; junction bases not matched to a gene: 6. Germline V CDR1 and CDR2: SGHAT, FQNNGV. In nucleotides, the CDR3 is TGTGCCAGCAGCTTACCCCTAGCGGGAGGTAGCGAGCAGTACTTC. Amino acid sequence: CASSLPLAGGSEQYF.

This clonotype is a singleton in its sample. As DNA, the CDR3 is TGTGCCAGCAGCTATCGGACAGGGACCACTGAAGCTTTCTTT. Translation gives CASSYRTGTTEAFF. The V call is TRBV11-3, the J call TRBJ1-1, with TRBD1 matching 8 bases. Germline V CDR1 and CDR2: SGHNT, YENEEA. The CDR3 runs to 14 residues. Trimming took 4 bases from V and 4 from J; bases not matched to a gene: 5. The entire variable domain, with the rest obtained from reference TRBV11-3 and TRBJ1-1, is as follows: EAGVVQSPRYKIIEKKQPVAFWCNPISGHNTLYWYLQNLGQGPELLIRYENEEAVDDSQLPKDRFSAERLKGVDSTLKIQPAELGDSAVYLCASSYRTGTTEAFFGQGTRLTVV.